The clone carrying this T cell receptor (beta chain) has a handful of counts. Its antigen is not identified. The record originates from a study of beta chain features in type 1 diabetes. Study-wide findings and caveats: In cDNA sequencing, cells with high TCR expression could be over-represented. Comparison showed that naive, central memory and Treg TCRB repertoires appeared more similar among patients than among healthy donors. Across all four CD4+ subsets, people with type 1 diabetes showed modestly shorter TCRB CDR3s. The question left open here concerned HLA type influencing TCRB rearrangement.

cDNA synthesis used the whole RNA isolate, giving expressed TCRB sequences. Data came from immunoSEQ multiplex PCR; TCRdb stores just in-frame clones and leaves some out. The sample includes under 400,000 clones, around 13% of them seen just once. The CDR3 spans 16 residues. After removal of 3 bases from V and 13 bases from J, the junction contained 15 bases not matched to a gene. Germline-derived CDR1 and CDR2 are SGDLS and YYNGEE. This sequence was found in a man aged 18 to 35 in good health. The chain is built from TRBV9 and TRBJ2-2; 10 bases fit TRBD2. What was sequenced was naive CD4+ T cells from blood. The CDR3 nucleotides are TGTGCCAGCAGCGAATACTCTAGCGGGAGTAGTGGCGGGCTGTTTTTT. This gives the protein CASSEYSSGSSGGLFF.